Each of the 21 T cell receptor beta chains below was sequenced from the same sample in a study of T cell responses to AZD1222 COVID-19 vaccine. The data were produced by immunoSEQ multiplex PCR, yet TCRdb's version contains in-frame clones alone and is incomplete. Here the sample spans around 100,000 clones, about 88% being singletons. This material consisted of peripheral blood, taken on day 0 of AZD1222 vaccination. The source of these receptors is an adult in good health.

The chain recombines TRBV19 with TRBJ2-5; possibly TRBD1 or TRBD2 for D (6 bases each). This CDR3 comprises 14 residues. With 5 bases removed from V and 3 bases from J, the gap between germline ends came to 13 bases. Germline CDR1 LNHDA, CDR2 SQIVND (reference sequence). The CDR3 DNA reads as TGTGCCAGTAGTGGGGGGCAGCACGAAGAGACCCAGTACTTC. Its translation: CASSGGQHEETQYF.

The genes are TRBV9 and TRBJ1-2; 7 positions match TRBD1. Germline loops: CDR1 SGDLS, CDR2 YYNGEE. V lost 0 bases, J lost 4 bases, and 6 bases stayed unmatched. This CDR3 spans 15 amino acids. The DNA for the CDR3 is TGTGCCAGCAGCGTAGGGGCAGGGGGAGGCTATGGCTACACCTTC. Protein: CASSVGAGGGYGYTF.

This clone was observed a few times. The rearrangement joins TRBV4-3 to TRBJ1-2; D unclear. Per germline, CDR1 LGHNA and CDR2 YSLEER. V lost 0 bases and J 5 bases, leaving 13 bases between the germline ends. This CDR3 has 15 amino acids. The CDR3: CASSQDRVGWYGYTF. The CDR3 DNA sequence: TGCGCCAGCAGCCAAGATCGAGTGGGGTGGTATGGCTACACCTTC.

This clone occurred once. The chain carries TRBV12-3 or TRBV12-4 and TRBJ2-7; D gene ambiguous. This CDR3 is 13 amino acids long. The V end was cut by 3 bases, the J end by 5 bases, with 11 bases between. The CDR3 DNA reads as TGTGCCAGCAGTTTCTCGGGCGACGACGAGCAGTACTTC. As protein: CASSFSGDDEQYF.

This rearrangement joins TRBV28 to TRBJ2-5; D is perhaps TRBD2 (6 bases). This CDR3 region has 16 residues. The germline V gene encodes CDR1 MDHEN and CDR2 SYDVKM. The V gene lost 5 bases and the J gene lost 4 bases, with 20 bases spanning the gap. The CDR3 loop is CASSLGGAGLRETQYF. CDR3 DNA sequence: TGTGCCAGCAGTCTAGGCGGGGCAGGCTTAAGAGAGACCCAGTACTTC.

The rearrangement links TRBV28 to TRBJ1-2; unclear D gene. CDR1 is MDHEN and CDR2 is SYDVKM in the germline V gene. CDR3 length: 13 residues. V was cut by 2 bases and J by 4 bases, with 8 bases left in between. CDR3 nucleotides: TGTGCCAGCAGTTTAACTGCTCGCTATGGCTACACCTTC. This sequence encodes CASSLTARYGYTF.

The CDR3 here is CASSPSWERPEQFF. CDR3 nucleotides: TGTGCCAGCAGCCCCTCGTGGGAGCGCCCTGAGCAGTTCTTC. This chain links TRBV7-2 with TRBJ2-1; weak D call: TRBD2 (5 bases). Germline V gene data show CDR1 as SGHTA and CDR2 as FQGNSA. The CDR3 covers 14 residues. Between the trimmed V and J ends, which lost 5 bases and 9 bases, there was a span of 17 bases.

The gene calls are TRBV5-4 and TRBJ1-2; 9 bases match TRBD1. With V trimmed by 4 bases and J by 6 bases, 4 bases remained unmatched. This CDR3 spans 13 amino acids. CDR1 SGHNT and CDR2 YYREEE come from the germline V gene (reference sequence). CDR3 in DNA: TGTGCCAGCAGCCCACAGGGGGCGAATGGCTACACCTTC. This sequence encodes CASSPQGANGYTF.

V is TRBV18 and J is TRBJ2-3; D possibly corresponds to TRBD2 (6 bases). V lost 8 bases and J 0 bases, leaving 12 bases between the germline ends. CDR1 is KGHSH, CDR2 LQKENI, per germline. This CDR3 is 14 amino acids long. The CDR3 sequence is CASTAGSSTDTQYF. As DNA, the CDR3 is TGTGCCAGCACCGCGGGGTCTAGCACAGATACGCAGTATTTT.

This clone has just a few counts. Written as DNA, the CDR3 is TGTGCCAGCAGCCGCCGACTGAACACTGAAGCTTTCTTT. Its translation is CASSRRLNTEAFF. J is TRBJ1-1 and V is TRBV7-9; D is unresolved. Trimming shortened V by 5 bases and J by 0 bases, and 7 bases separated the two germline ends. The CDR3 loop spans 13 amino acids. Germline V lookup: CDR1 SEHNR, CDR2 FQNEAQ (reference sequence). Full variable domain (remainder filled in from reference TRBV7-9 and TRBJ1-1): DTGVSQNPRHKITKRGQNVTFRCDPISEHNRLYWYRQTLGQGPEFLTYFQNEAQLEKSRLLSDRFSAERPKGSFSTLEIQRTEQGDSAMYLCASSRRLNTEAFFGQGTRLTVV.

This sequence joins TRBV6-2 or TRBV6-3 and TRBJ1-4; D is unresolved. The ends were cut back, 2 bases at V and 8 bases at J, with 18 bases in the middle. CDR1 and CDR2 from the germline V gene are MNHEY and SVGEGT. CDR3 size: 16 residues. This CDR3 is CASSYVDRRNFEKLFF. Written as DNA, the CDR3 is TGTGCCAGCAGTTACGTGGACCGCCGAAACTTCGAAAAACTGTTTTTT.

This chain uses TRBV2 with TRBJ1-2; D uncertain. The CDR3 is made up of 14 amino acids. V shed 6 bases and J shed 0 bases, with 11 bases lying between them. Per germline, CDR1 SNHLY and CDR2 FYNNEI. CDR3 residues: CASSLDVTNYGYTF. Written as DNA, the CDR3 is TGTGCCAGCAGCCTAGACGTAACTAACTATGGCTACACCTTC.

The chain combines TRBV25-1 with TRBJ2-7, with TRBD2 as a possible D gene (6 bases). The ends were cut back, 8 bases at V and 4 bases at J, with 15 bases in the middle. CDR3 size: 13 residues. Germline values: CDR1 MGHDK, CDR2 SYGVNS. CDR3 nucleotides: TGTGCCAGCTCGCGGGACGCAGAGTACGAGCAGTACTTC. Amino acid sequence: CASSRDAEYEQYF.

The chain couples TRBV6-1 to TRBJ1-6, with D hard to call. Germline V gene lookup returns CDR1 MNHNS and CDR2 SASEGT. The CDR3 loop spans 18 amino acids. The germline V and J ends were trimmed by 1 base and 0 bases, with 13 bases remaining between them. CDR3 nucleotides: TGTGCCAGCAGTGAAGGGGTAGCCGCAAGCTCCTATAATTCACCCCTCCACTTT. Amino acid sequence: CASSEGVAASSYNSPLHF.

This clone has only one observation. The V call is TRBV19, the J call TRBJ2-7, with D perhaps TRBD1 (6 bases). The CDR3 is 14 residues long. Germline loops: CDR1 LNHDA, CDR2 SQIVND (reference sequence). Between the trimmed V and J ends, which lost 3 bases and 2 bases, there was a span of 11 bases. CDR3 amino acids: CASSIGQLAYEQYF. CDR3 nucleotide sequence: TGTGCCAGTAGTATCGGACAGCTAGCCTACGAGCAGTACTTC.

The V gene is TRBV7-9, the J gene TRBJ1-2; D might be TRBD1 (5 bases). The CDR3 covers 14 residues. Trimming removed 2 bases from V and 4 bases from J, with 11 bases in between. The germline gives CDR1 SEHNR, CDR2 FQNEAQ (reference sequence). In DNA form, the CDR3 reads TGTGCCAGCAGCTTACAGGGACCTGGCTATGGCTACACCTTC. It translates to CASSLQGPGYGYTF. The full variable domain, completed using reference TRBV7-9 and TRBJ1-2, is DTGVSQNPRHKITKRGQNVTFRCDPISEHNRLYWYRQTLGQGPEFLTYFQNEAQLEKSRLLSDRFSAERPKGSFSTLEIQRTEQGDSAMYLCASSLQGPGYGYTFGSGTRLTVV.

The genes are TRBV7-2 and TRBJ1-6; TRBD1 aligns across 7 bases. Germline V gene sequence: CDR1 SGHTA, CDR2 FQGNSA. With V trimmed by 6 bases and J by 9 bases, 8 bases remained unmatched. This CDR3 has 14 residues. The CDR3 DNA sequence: TGTGCCAGCAGTCCACCCTCAGGGGGTTCACCCCTCCACTTT. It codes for CASSPPSGGSPLHF.

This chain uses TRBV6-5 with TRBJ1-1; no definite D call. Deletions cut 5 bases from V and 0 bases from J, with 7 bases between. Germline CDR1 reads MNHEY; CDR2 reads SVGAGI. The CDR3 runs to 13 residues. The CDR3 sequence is CASSRQMNTEAFF. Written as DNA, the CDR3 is TGTGCCAGCAGTCGACAAATGAACACTGAAGCTTTCTTT.

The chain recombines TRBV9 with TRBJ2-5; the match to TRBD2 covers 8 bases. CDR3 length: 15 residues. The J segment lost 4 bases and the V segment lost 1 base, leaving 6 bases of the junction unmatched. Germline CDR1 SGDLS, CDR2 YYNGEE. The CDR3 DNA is TGTGCCAGCAGCGTACTAGCGGGTGAAGGAGAGACCCAGTACTTC. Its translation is CASSVLAGEGETQYF.

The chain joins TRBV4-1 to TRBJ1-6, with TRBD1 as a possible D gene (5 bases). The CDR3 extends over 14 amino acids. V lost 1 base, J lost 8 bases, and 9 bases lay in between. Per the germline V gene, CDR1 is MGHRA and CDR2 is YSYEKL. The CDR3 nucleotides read TGCGCCAGCAGCCAAGTTGGGGGGGATTCACCCCTCCACTTT. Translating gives CASSQVGGDSPLHF.

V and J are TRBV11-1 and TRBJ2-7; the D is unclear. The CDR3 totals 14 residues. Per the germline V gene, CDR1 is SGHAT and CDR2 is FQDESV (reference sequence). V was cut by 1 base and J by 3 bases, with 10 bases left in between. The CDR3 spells CASSLEQIFYEQYF. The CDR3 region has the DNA TGTGCCAGCAGCTTAGAACAGATCTTCTACGAGCAGTACTTC.